This T cell receptor beta chain was identified in a study of blood T cell repertoires in COVID-19 (dated by TCRdb to 2020 to 2022). About the investigation overall: The collaborator samples originated in the United States, Italy and Spain and spanned the acute and convalescent phases of COVID-19. The prospective study material was composed of cDNA or gDNA derived from T cells, B-cell-depleted T cells, or PBMCs. Subjects who had been exposed to COVID-19, were actively infected with it, or had recovered from it provided the deeply sampled blood TCRbeta repertoires that made up the dataset. The repertoires were released in a freely available public database meant as a resource for research on the immune response to SARS-CoV-2. The samples were drawn from the first 160 participants of the ongoing ImmuneRACE study and from over 950 subjects provided by 6 global collaborators. Sample metadata almost always included a de-identified subject ID, COVID-19 status, age in years and sex. Where available, HLA class I and class II types were obtained from metadata supplied by the sample provider rather than from assay-based typing. On the study overall, not on this receptor specifically: How much clinical and demographic metadata was included differed by source and by participant, and the metadata was provided uncurated.

Samples from volunteer blood donors who had recovered from COVID-19 were contributed by a second Seattle source. Collaborating institutions collected whole blood in K2EDTA tubes following their own protocols. For TCRbeta analysis, collaborators shipped samples as frozen whole blood, isolated PBMCs, or DNA extracted from either of those sample types. V trim: 5 bases; J trim: 4 bases; unmatched bases: 6. CDR1 is given as SEHNR and CDR2 as FQNEAQ, both from the germline V gene (reference sequence). The CDR3 spans 15 residues, from the cysteine through the phenylalanine. Only CDR3 DNA remains: 45 bases, in frame from the first base. About this clone itself: The antigen this receptor binds is unknown. Base qualities are not recorded, but no much larger clone differs from it by a single base.

TCRbeta CDR3 regions were amplified from genomic DNA by means of the immunoSEQ Assay, a bias-controlled multiplex PCR. In the original analysis: The number of nucleated cells in each sample was estimated from the amplification of reference gene primers within the assay. To quantify the absolute abundance of each unique TCRbeta CDR3 rearrangement, sequence reads were collapsed and filtered. For each sample, productive Simpson clonality was calculated as the square root of Simpson's diversity index across productive rearrangements. The table comes from immuneACCESS by way of TCRdb, which keeps in-frame sequences with V and J called. Part of the clones is missing from these tables; in studies checked, under half for an unresolved V gene and the rest for unknown reasons. The V and J calls and clone size come from that table; D and trimming were worked out from the DNA. The sample data list around 200,000 clones, and 70% to 90% of these were observed just once. The ten top clones hold 10% to 15% of the sample.

The receptor's source is a young woman who had recovered from COVID-19. The V gene is TRBV7-9 and the J gene is TRBJ2-1, and TRBD2 aligns with 9 junction nucleotides. The sequenced material came from peripheral blood. The sequence in DNA is TGTGCCAGCAGCCCTGGACTAGCGCCTTACAATGAGCAGTTCTTC. This codes for CASSPGLAPYNEQFF.